This passage covers 3 T cell receptor beta chains from one sample sequenced in a study of T-cell reconstitution after alpha-beta-depleted transplantation in children. Molecular barcoding with unique molecular identifiers was used for the TCRbeta library. TCRdb passed the PCR reads through MiXCR, listing each CDR3 protein once. This sample yields about 540,000 distinct CDR3 sequences, of which 25% to 30% are seen a single time; around a third belongs to the top ten. Sequenced material: PBMCs, taken before TCRalphabeta/CD19-depleted stem cell transplant. The receptors were sampled from a boy under two years old with Wiskott-Aldrich syndrome, due to receive a stem cell transplant.

This chain joins TRBV12-3 or TRBV12-4 and TRBJ1-1, with 8 bases that match TRBD1. V shed 1 base, J shed 10 bases, and the junction held 5 bases outside the gene matches. The CDR3 sequence is 13 residues long. CDR3 protein: CASSLGQGAGAFF. DNA for the CDR3: TGTGCCAGCAGTTTAGGGCAGGGGGCCGGAGCTTTCTTT.

This clonotype was detected a few times. V is TRBV15 and J is TRBJ2-5; D gene unclear. Per germline, CDR1 LNHNV and CDR2 YYDKDF (reference sequence). CDR3 length: 13 residues. V gave up 2 bases and J gave up 1 base, with 5 bases separating them. CDR3 bases: TGTGCCACCAGCAGACAACCCCAAGAGACCCAGTACTTC. Amino acids: CATSRQPQETQYF. Supplemented by reference TRBV15 and TRBJ2-5, the full variable domain reads DAMVIQNPRYQVTQFGKPVTLSCSQTLNHNVMYWYQQKSSQAPKLLFHYYDKDFNNEADTPDNFQSRRPNTSFCFLDIRSPGLGDTAMYLCATSRQPQETQYFGPGTRLLVL.

The CDR3 DNA follows: TGTGCCAGCTCCCACAGCGGACCCCCCTACGAGCAGTACTTC. Protein product: CASSHSGPPYEQYF. The chain uses TRBV18 and TRBJ2-7; possibly TRBD2 for D (5 bases). The CDR3 sequence is 14 residues long. CDR1 is KGHSH and CDR2 is LQKENI in the germline V gene. Trimming removed 6 bases at V and 2 bases at J, with 14 bases between.